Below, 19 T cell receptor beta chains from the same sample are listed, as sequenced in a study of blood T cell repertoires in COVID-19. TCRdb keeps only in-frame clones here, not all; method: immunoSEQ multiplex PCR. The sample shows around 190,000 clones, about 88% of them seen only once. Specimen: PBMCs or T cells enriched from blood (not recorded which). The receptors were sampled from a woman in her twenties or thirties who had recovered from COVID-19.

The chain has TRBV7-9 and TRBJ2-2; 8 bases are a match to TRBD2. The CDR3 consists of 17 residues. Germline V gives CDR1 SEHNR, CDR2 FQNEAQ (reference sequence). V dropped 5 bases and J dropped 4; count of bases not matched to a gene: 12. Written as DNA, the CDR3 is TGTGCCAGCAGCCCGCGTCGAATAGCGGGGCTCACCGGGGAGCTGTTTTTT. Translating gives CASSPRRIAGLTGELFF.

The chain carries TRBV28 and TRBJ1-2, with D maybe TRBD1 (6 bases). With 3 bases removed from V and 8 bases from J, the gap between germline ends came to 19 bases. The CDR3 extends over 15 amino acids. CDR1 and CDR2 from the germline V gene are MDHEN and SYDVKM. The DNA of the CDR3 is TGTGCCAGCAGTTTTCAAGGACAGCCACCTAGGGGCTACACCTTC. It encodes CASSFQGQPPRGYTF.

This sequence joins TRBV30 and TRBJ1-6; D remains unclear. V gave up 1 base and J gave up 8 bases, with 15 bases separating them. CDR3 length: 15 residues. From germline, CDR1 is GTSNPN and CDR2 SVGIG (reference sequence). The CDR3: CAWSESVGAYSPLHF. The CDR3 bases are TGTGCCTGGAGTGAATCGGTGGGAGCGTATTCACCCCTCCACTTT.

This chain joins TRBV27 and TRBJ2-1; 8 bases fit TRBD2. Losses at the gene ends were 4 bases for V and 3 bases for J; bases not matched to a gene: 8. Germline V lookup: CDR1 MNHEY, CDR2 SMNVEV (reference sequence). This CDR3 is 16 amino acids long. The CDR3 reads CASSYTTSGFYNEQFF. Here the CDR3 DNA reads TGTGCCAGCAGTTACACAACTAGCGGATTCTACAATGAGCAGTTCTTC.

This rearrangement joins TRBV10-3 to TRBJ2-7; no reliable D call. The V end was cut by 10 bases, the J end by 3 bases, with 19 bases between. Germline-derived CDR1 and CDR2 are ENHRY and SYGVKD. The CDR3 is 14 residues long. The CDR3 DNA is TGTGCCACCCGAGAAGAGGCAGCCCTCTACGAGCAGTACTTC. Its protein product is CATREEAALYEQYF.

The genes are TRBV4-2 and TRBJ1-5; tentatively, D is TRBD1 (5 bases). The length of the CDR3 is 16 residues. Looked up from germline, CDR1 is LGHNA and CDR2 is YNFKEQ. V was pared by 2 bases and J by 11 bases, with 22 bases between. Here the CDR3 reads CASSQTNLMGQESQHF. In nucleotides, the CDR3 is TGTGCCAGCAGCCAAACCAACCTTATGGGGCAAGAGTCCCAGCATTTT.

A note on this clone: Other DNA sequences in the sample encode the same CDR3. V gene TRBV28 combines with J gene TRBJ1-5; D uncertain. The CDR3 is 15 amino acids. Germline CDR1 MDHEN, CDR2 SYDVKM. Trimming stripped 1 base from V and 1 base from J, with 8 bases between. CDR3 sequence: CASSLSGGSNQPQHF. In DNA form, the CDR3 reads TGTGCCAGCAGTTTATCGGGAGGGAGCAATCAGCCCCAGCATTTT.

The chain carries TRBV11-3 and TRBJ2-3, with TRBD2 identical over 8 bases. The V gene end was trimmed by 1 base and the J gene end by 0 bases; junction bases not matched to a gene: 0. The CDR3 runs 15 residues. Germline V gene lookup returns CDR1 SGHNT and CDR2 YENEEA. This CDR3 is CASSLAGGSTDTQYF. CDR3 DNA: TGTGCCAGCAGCTTAGCGGGGGGGAGCACAGATACGCAGTATTTT. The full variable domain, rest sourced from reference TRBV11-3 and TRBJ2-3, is EAGVVQSPRYKIIEKKQPVAFWCNPISGHNTLYWYLQNLGQGPELLIRYENEEAVDDSQLPKDRFSAERLKGVDSTLKIQPAELGDSAVYLCASSLAGGSTDTQYFGPGTRLTVL.

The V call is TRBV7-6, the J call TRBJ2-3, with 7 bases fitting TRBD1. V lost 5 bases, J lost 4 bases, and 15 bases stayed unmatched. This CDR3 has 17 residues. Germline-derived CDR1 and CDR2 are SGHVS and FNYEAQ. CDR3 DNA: TGTGCCAGCAGCCCCAACTCCGGGACAGTTCCCCCAGATACGCAGTATTTT. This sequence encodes CASSPNSGTVPPDTQYF.

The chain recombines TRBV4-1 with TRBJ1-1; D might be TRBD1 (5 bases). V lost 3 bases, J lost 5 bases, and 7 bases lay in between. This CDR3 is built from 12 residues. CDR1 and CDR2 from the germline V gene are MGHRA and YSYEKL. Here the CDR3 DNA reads TGCGCCAGCAGCCACAAGGGGACTGAAGCTTTCTTT. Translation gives CASSHKGTEAFF.

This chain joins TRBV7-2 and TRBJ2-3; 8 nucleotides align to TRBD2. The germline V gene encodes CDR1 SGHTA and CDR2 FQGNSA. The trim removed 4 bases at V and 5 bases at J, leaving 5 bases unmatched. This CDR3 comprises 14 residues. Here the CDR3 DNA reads TGTGCCAGCAGCTCCAGCGGGGGCAAAGATACGCAGTATTTT. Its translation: CASSSSGGKDTQYF.

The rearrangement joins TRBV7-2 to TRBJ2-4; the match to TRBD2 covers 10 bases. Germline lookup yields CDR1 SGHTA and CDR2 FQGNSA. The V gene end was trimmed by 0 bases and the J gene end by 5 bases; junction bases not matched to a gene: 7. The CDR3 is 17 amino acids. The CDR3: CASSLAPPGLAENIQYF. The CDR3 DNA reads TGTGCCAGCAGCTTAGCGCCCCCCGGACTAGCGGAAAACATTCAGTACTTC.

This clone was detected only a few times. The CDR3 sequence is CSVERAATYGYTF. The CDR3 DNA sequence: TGCAGCGTTGAGCGCGCGGCTACCTATGGCTACACCTTC. The V call is TRBV29-1, the J call TRBJ1-2; D call uncertain. Trimming stripped 3 bases from V and 4 bases from J, with 12 bases between. Per the germline V gene, CDR1 is SQVTM and CDR2 is ANQGSEA. The CDR3 length is 13 residues. The full variable domain, its missing parts supplied by reference TRBV29-1 and TRBJ1-2, is SAVISQKPSRDICQRGTSLTIQCQVDSQVTMMFWYRQQPGQSLTLIATANQGSEATYESGFVIDKFPISRPNLTFSTLTVSNMSPEDSSIYLCSVERAATYGYTFGSGTRLTVV.

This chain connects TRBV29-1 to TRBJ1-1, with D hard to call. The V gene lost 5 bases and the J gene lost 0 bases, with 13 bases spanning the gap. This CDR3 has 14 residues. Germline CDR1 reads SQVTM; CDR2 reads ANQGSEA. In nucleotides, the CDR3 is TGCAGCGTTCTTAAGGGAGCCATGAACACTGAAGCTTTCTTT. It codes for CSVLKGAMNTEAFF.

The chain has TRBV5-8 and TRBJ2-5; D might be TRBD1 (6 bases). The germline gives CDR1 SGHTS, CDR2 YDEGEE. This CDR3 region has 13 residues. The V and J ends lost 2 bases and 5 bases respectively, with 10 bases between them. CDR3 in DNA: TGTGCCAGCAGCTTCAATAGGGGGGAGACCCAGTACTTC. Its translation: CASSFNRGETQYF.

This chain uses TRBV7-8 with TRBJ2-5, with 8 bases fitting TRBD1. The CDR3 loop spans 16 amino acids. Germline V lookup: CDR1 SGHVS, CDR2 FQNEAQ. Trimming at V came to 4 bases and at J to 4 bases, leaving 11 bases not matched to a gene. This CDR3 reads CASSSQLQGAAETQYF. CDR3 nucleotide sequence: TGTGCCAGCAGCTCCCAGCTCCAGGGGGCTGCAGAGACCCAGTACTTC.

Here the CDR3 DNA reads TGCGCCAGCAGCTTGGACGGGAGGTCCTACGAGCAGTACTTC. Translation: CASSLDGRSYEQYF. The V gene is TRBV5-1, the J gene TRBJ2-7, with 7 bases identical to TRBD2. CDR3 length equals 14 residues. Per the germline V gene, CDR1 is SGHRS and CDR2 is YFSETQ. The J segment lost 1 base and the V segment lost 0 bases, leaving 1 base of the junction unmatched. The full variable domain, completed using reference TRBV5-1 and TRBJ2-7, is KAGVTQTPRYLIKTRGQQVTLSCSPISGHRSVSWYQQTPGQGLQFLFEYFSETQRNKGNFPGRFSGRQFSNSRSEMNVSTLELGDSALYLCASSLDGRSYEQYFGPGTRLTVT.

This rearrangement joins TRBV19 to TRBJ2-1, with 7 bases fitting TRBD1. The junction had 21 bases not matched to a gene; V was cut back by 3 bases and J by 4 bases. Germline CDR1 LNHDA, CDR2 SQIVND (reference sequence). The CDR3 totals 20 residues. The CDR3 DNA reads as TGTGCCAGTAGTATGGGCGAATACTCGACCGTCCCGGGACAGTACAATGAGCAGTTCTTC. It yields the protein CASSMGEYSTVPGQYNEQFF.

DNA of the CDR3: TGTGCCAGCAGCCACACAGGGGGCTGGAACACTGAAGCTTTCTTT. Its translation: CASSHTGGWNTEAFF. The chain has TRBV3-1 (or the pseudogene TRBV3-2) and TRBJ1-1; TRBD1 agrees at 9 bases. V was clipped by 3 bases and J by 1 base; unmatched bases: 3. The CDR3 runs to 15 residues. Germline V gene data show CDR1 as LGHDT and CDR2 as YNNKEL (reference sequence).